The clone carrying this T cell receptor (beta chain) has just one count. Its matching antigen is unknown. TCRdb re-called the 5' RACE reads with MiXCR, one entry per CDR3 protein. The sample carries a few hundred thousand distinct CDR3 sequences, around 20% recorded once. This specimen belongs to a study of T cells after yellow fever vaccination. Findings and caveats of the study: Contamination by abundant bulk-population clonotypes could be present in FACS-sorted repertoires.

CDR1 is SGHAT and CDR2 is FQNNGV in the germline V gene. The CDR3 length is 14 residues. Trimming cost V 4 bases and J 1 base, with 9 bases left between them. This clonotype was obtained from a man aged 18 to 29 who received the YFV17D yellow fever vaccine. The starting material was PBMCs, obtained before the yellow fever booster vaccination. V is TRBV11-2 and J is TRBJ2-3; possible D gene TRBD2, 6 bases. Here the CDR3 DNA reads TGTGCCAGCAGCTCTAGCGCCCGCACAGATACGCAGTATTTT. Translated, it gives CASSSSARTDTQYF.